These T cell receptor beta chains were read from a single sample in a study of T cell changes during pregnancy in multiple sclerosis. Assay: immunoSEQ multiplex PCR; the TCRdb copy retains only in-frame clones and omits some. Of tens of thousands of clones listed, around 92% are singletons. The sequencing used CD4+ T cells from peripheral blood mononuclear cells, collected after pregnancy. Receptors originate from a female donor with multiple sclerosis, enrolled in a pregnancy study. CDR3s include the opening cysteine and the closing phenylalanine or tryptophan. D genes are given only for firm matches. Clone sizes are given selectively: once, few, many, or a class where the clone is expanded.

j_gene: TRBJ2-5
abundance: .
d_gene: TRBD2
v_gene: TRBV11-2
CDR3aa: CASSPPGRQETQYF
CDR3nt: TGTGCCAGCAGCCCGCCCGGGAGGCAAGAGACCCAGTACTTC

j_gene: TRBJ1-5
abundance: .
d_gene: .
v_gene: TRBV11-3
CDR3aa: CASSFRRVDNQPQHF
CDR3nt: TGTGCCAGCAGCTTCAGGAGGGTTGACAATCAGCCCCAGCATTTT

j_gene: TRBJ2-1
abundance: .
d_gene: .
v_gene: TRBV19
CDR3aa: CASRGKAGRNEQFF
CDR3nt: TGTGCCAGTAGGGGCAAGGCTGGGCGCAATGAGCAGTTCTTC

j_gene: TRBJ1-5
abundance: .
d_gene: TRBD1
v_gene: TRBV27
CDR3aa: CASSFAGQGHQPQHF
CDR3nt: TGTGCCAGCAGTTTTGCCGGACAGGGACATCAGCCCCAGCATTTT

j_gene: TRBJ1-5
abundance: .
d_gene: .
v_gene: TRBV19
CDR3aa: CASSIVLGHRDQPQHF
CDR3nt: TGTGCCAGTAGTATAGTACTGGGACATAGGGACCAGCCCCAGCATTTT

j_gene: TRBJ1-6
abundance: few
d_gene: .
v_gene: TRBV7-9
CDR3aa: CASSSRNSPLHF
CDR3nt: TGTGCCAGCAGCTCGAGGAATTCACCCCTCCACTTT

j_gene: TRBJ2-2
abundance: .
d_gene: TRBD1
v_gene: TRBV18
CDR3aa: CASSPTGQGANTGELFF
CDR3nt: TGTGCCAGCTCACCAACGGGACAGGGGGCGAATACCGGGGAGCTGTTTTTT

j_gene: TRBJ2-4
abundance: .
d_gene: .
v_gene: TRBV5-1
CDR3aa: CASSPIPPGADIQYF
CDR3nt: TGCGCCAGCAGTCCTATCCCCCCAGGGGCAGACATTCAGTACTTC

j_gene: TRBJ1-4
abundance: .
d_gene: .
v_gene: TRBV10-3
CDR3aa: CATSRGRGNEKLFF
CDR3nt: TGTGCCACCAGTAGGGGAAGGGGCAATGAAAAACTGTTTTTT

j_gene: TRBJ2-1
abundance: .
d_gene: .
v_gene: TRBV7-2
CDR3aa: CASSLGGGAAYNEQFF
CDR3nt: TGTGCCAGCAGCTTAGGTGGTGGTGCAGCCTACAATGAGCAGTTCTTC

j_gene: TRBJ1-3
abundance: once
d_gene: .
v_gene: TRBV6-1
CDR3aa: CASARFGNTIYF
CDR3nt: TGTGCCAGCGCTCGGTTCGGAAACACCATATATTTT

j_gene: TRBJ1-1
abundance: .
d_gene: .
v_gene: TRBV7-3
CDR3aa: CASSLTGGRAFF
CDR3nt: TGTGCCAGCAGCTTAACGGGGGGGCGGGCTTTCTTT

j_gene: TRBJ2-1
abundance: .
d_gene: TRBD2
v_gene: TRBV29-1
CDR3aa: CSVVRGGSYNEQFF
CDR3nt: TGCAGCGTTGTTCGCGGGGGATCGTACAATGAGCAGTTCTTC

j_gene: TRBJ1-2
abundance: few
d_gene: .
v_gene: TRBV28
CDR3aa: CASKSLYGYTF
CDR3nt: TGTGCCAGCAAATCCCTCTATGGCTACACCTTC

j_gene: TRBJ1-5
abundance: .
d_gene: TRBD1
v_gene: TRBV7-6
CDR3aa: CASSSGQGRNQPQHF
CDR3nt: TGTGCCAGCAGCTCAGGACAGGGACGCAATCAGCCCCAGCATTTT

j_gene: TRBJ1-3
abundance: once
d_gene: TRBD1
v_gene: TRBV7-2
CDR3aa: CASSLDRALSGNTIYF
CDR3nt: TGTGCCAGCAGCCTGGACAGGGCCCTCTCTGGAAACACCATATATTTT

j_gene: TRBJ1-6
abundance: .
d_gene: TRBD1
v_gene: TRBV6-6
CDR3aa: CASSLGQGGSPLHF
CDR3nt: TGTGCCAGCAGCCTGGGACAGGGAGGTTCACCCCTCCACTTT

j_gene: TRBJ2-1
abundance: .
d_gene: TRBD2
v_gene: TRBV4-3
CDR3aa: CASEQPPQGRGGSYNEQFF
CDR3nt: TGCGCCAGCGAGCAGCCTCCACAGGGGCGGGGGGGCTCCTACAATGAGCAGTTCTTC

j_gene: TRBJ1-2
abundance: .
d_gene: .
v_gene: TRBV14
CDR3aa: CATSKGQNYGYTF
CDR3nt: TGTGCCACCTCAAAGGGACAAAACTATGGCTACACCTTC

j_gene: TRBJ2-7
abundance: .
d_gene: TRBD1
v_gene: TRBV7-8
CDR3aa: CASSLAKKDRLYEQYF
CDR3nt: TGTGCCAGCAGCTTAGCGAAAAAGGACAGGCTCTACGAGCAGTACTTC

j_gene: TRBJ2-5
abundance: .
d_gene: TRBD2
v_gene: TRBV6-4
CDR3aa: CASRVLAGEETQYF
CDR3nt: TGTGCCAGCAGAGTTTTAGCGGGGGAAGAGACCCAGTACTTC

j_gene: TRBJ1-2
abundance: .
d_gene: TRBD1
v_gene: TRBV6-5
CDR3aa: CASRQRGQGYYGYTF
CDR3nt: TGTGCCAGCAGGCAGCGGGGACAGGGGTACTATGGCTACACCTTC

j_gene: TRBJ2-7
abundance: .
d_gene: TRBD2
v_gene: TRBV7-2
CDR3aa: CASSFGLAGYEQYF
CDR3nt: TGTGCCAGCAGTTTCGGACTAGCGGGGTACGAGCAGTACTTC

j_gene: TRBJ1-1
abundance: once
d_gene: .
v_gene: TRBV7-8
CDR3aa: CASSLKTLSKRGTEAFF
CDR3nt: TGTGCCAGCAGCTTAAAGACGCTTTCTAAACGCGGCACTGAAGCTTTCTTT

j_gene: TRBJ2-1
abundance: .
d_gene: TRBD2
v_gene: TRBV11-2
CDR3aa: CASSGASGGHNEQFF
CDR3nt: TGTGCCAGCAGTGGTGCTAGCGGGGGGCACAATGAGCAGTTCTTC

j_gene: TRBJ1-2
abundance: few
d_gene: TRBD1
v_gene: TRBV18
CDR3aa: CASSSFPGTVGLRDYGYTF
CDR3nt: TGTGCCAGCTCATCATTCCCCGGGACAGTTGGTTTGAGGGACTATGGCTACACCTTC

j_gene: TRBJ1-2
abundance: .
d_gene: TRBD1
v_gene: TRBV7-9
CDR3aa: CASSLAGQGVIYTF
CDR3nt: TGTGCCAGCAGCTTAGCGGGACAGGGTGTTATCTACACCTTC

j_gene: TRBJ2-1
abundance: few
d_gene: TRBD2
v_gene: TRBV5-4
CDR3aa: CASSSGLAGLEQFF
CDR3nt: TGTGCCAGCAGCTCCGGACTAGCGGGCCTTGAGCAGTTCTTC

j_gene: TRBJ1-3
abundance: once
d_gene: .
v_gene: TRBV18
CDR3aa: CASSPPQGRSGNTIYF
CDR3nt: TGTGCCAGCTCACCACCTCAGGGGAGATCTGGAAACACCATATATTTT

j_gene: TRBJ2-5
abundance: .
d_gene: TRBD2
v_gene: TRBV14
CDR3aa: CASSQGRLAGTETQYF
CDR3nt: TGTGCCAGCAGCCAAGGAAGACTAGCGGGAACGGAGACCCAGTACTTC

j_gene: TRBJ1-2
abundance: .
d_gene: TRBD1
v_gene: TRBV19
CDR3aa: CASINSDRAYGYTF
CDR3nt: TGTGCCAGTATTAATTCCGACAGGGCCTATGGCTACACCTTC

j_gene: TRBJ2-5
abundance: .
d_gene: TRBD1
v_gene: TRBV4-1
CDR3aa: CASSQTGAVLQETQYF
CDR3nt: TGCGCCAGCAGCCAAACAGGGGCAGTTCTACAAGAGACCCAGTACTTC

j_gene: TRBJ2-7
abundance: .
d_gene: TRBD2
v_gene: TRBV7-8
CDR3aa: CASSLLAGPYEQYF
CDR3nt: TGTGCCAGCAGCTTACTAGCGGGGCCCTACGAGCAGTACTTC

j_gene: TRBJ2-7
abundance: .
d_gene: TRBD1
v_gene: TRBV27
CDR3aa: CASSQQGPNEQYF
CDR3nt: TGTGCCAGCAGTCAACAGGGGCCCAACGAGCAGTACTTC

j_gene: TRBJ1-6
abundance: once
d_gene: .
v_gene: TRBV5-1
CDR3aa: CASSLASWGAHAPLHF
CDR3nt: TGCGCCAGCAGCTTGGCGTCTTGGGGCGCCCATGCACCCCTCCACTTT

j_gene: TRBJ2-7
abundance: .
d_gene: TRBD2
v_gene: TRBV27
CDR3aa: CASSIAGVYEQYF
CDR3nt: TGTGCCAGCAGCATAGCGGGGGTTTACGAGCAGTACTTC

j_gene: TRBJ2-7
abundance: .
d_gene: .
v_gene: TRBV30
CDR3aa: CAWRRVYGPVRYEQYF
CDR3nt: TGTGCCTGGAGAAGAGTGTATGGGCCGGTTAGGTACGAGCAGTACTTC

j_gene: TRBJ1-1
abundance: few
d_gene: .
v_gene: TRBV7-3
CDR3aa: CASSFRVNTEAFF
CDR3nt: TGTGCCAGCAGCTTCCGAGTGAACACTGAAGCTTTCTTT

j_gene: TRBJ1-2
abundance: .
d_gene: .
v_gene: TRBV18
CDR3aa: CASSPQRGYGYTF
CDR3nt: TGTGCCAGCTCACCACAACGGGGTTATGGCTACACCTTC

j_gene: TRBJ2-7
abundance: .
d_gene: TRBD2
v_gene: TRBV30
CDR3aa: CAWSRGGNYEQYF
CDR3nt: TGTGCCTGGAGTCGGGGGGGGAACTACGAGCAGTACTTC